This entry is about one T cell receptor beta chain. The CDR3 runs 16 residues. V shed 4 bases and J 4 bases; nucleotides not matched to a gene: 4. The germline V gene has CDR1 SEHNR and CDR2 FQNEAQ (reference sequence). These data belong to a study of T cells after yellow fever vaccination. A 5'RACE template-switching step, the method used to make TCR cDNA, added a universal primer site and UMIs. From the 5' RACE reads, TCRdb called clonotypes with MiXCR, one entry per CDR3 protein. There are just under 600,000 distinct CDR3 sequences in the sample; about 13% occur only once, and around 15% lies in the top ten.

The sequencing used PBMCs, collected on the day of the yellow fever booster vaccination. The chain employs TRBV7-9 and TRBJ2-1; 13 bases map to TRBD2. The TCR sequence derives from a man aged 30 to 39 who received the YFV17D yellow fever vaccine. CDR3 sequence: CASSSGTSGAYNEQFF. The CDR3 nucleotides are TGTGCCAGCAGCTCCGGGACTAGCGGGGCATACAATGAGCAGTTCTTC. Together with reference TRBV7-9 and TRBJ2-1, the CDR3 gives the full variable domain: DTGVSQNPRHKITKRGQNVTFRCDPISEHNRLYWYRQTLGQGPEFLTYFQNEAQLEKSRLLSDRFSAERPKGSFSTLEIQRTEQGDSAMYLCASSSGTSGAYNEQFFGPGTRLTVL.